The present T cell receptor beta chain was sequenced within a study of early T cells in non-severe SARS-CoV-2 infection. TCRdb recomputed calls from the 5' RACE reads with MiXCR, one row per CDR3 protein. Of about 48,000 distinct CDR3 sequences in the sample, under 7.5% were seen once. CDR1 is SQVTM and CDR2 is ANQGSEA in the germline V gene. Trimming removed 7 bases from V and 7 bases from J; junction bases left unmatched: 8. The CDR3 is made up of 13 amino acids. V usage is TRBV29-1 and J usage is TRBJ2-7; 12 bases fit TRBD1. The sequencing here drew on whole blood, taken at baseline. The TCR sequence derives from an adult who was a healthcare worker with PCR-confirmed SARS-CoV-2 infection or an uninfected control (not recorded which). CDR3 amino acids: CSALPGQGAEQYF. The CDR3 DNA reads TGCAGCGCCCTACCGGGACAGGGGGCAGAGCAGTACTTC.